This T cell receptor beta chain was identified in a study of blood T cell repertoires in COVID-19. In the original processing: Amplification from reference gene primers served as the basis for estimated nucleated cell counts. Clones were read by immunoSEQ multiplex PCR, and TCRdb kept only the in-frame ones, dropping some. V, J and clone size reflect that table, while D and trimming were determined from the DNA. This sample has about 190,000 clones; around 83% occur once, and the top ten carry under 4%. The V end lost 4 bases, the J end lost 4 bases, and 14 bases lay between the germline ends. The CDR3 is 15 residues long. In germline, CDR1 is SGDLS, CDR2 YYNGEE. This clone appeared a single time.

The sequencing sample was made of PBMCs or T cells enriched from blood (not recorded which). This clonotype was obtained from a woman aged 30 to 39 who had been exposed to COVID-19. The chain couples TRBV9 to TRBJ1-4, with unresolved D. CDR3 sequence reads: CASSLSTLDNEKLFF. DNA of the CDR3: TGTGCCAGCAGCCTGAGTACTCTAGATAATGAAAAACTGTTTTTT.